This TCR beta chain appears in the sequencing data of a study of breast tumors, draining lymph nodes, adjacent tissues. Findings and caveats of the study: The data were judged consistent with most tumor T cells coming from lymph node and expanding in tumor. Compared with lymph nodes, tumors were less diverse; compared with nontumor tissue, more.

As for this clonotype: The antigen remains undetermined.

There are 14 residues in the CDR3. V lost 4 bases, J lost 6 bases, and 12 bases lay in between. Each CDR3 protein gets one entry after TCRdb re-called the multiplex PCR reads with MiXCR. The profile shows more than 15,000 distinct CDR3 sequences, about two thirds of them singletons. This receptor was obtained from a female donor with breast cancer. Some clones in this sample may be carry-over from other donors' samples. V and J are TRBV12-3 or TRBV12-4 and TRBJ2-2, with unresolved D. Sequencing was done on a sample of tumor-adjacent breast tissue. The DNA for the CDR3 is TGTGCCAGCAGTTCCCGGATGTCCCCCGGGGAGCTGTTTTTT. As protein: CASSSRMSPGELFF.